The clone carrying this T cell receptor beta chain appeared a few times. Its matching antigen is unknown. The data stem from a study of T-cell memory formation after mild COVID-19. Study summary: TCR clusters were mostly confined to one donor each.

Overall study results and limits: CM and EM subsets held most contracting CD4+ clones; EMRA held CD8+ ones. Detection of some responders pre-infection suggested pre-existing cross-reactive memory T cells participated. Clones from the second wave (peaking day 37) had unconfirmed SARS-CoV-2 specificity.

Each CDR3 protein is one row after TCRdb ran MiXCR on the 5' RACE reads. The data show fewer than 250,000 distinct CDR3 sequences, about 11% seen once. The TCR comes from a man between 18 and 35 years old who had mild COVID-19 (a few samples of this study predate the infection). Cell type and time point are not known. The sequenced sample was PBMCs or a T cell subset sorted from them (not recorded which).

The CDR3 loop reads CSAQIGGAGDTQYF. Here the CDR3 DNA reads TGCAGTGCCCAGATCGGGGGGGCGGGAGATACGCAGTATTTT. This sequence joins TRBV20-1 and TRBJ2-3, with TRBD2 identical over 8 bases. The CDR3 has 14 amino acids. Germline CDR1 DFQATT, CDR2 SNEGSKA (reference sequence). J lost 5 bases, V lost 6 bases, and 10 bases had no gene match.